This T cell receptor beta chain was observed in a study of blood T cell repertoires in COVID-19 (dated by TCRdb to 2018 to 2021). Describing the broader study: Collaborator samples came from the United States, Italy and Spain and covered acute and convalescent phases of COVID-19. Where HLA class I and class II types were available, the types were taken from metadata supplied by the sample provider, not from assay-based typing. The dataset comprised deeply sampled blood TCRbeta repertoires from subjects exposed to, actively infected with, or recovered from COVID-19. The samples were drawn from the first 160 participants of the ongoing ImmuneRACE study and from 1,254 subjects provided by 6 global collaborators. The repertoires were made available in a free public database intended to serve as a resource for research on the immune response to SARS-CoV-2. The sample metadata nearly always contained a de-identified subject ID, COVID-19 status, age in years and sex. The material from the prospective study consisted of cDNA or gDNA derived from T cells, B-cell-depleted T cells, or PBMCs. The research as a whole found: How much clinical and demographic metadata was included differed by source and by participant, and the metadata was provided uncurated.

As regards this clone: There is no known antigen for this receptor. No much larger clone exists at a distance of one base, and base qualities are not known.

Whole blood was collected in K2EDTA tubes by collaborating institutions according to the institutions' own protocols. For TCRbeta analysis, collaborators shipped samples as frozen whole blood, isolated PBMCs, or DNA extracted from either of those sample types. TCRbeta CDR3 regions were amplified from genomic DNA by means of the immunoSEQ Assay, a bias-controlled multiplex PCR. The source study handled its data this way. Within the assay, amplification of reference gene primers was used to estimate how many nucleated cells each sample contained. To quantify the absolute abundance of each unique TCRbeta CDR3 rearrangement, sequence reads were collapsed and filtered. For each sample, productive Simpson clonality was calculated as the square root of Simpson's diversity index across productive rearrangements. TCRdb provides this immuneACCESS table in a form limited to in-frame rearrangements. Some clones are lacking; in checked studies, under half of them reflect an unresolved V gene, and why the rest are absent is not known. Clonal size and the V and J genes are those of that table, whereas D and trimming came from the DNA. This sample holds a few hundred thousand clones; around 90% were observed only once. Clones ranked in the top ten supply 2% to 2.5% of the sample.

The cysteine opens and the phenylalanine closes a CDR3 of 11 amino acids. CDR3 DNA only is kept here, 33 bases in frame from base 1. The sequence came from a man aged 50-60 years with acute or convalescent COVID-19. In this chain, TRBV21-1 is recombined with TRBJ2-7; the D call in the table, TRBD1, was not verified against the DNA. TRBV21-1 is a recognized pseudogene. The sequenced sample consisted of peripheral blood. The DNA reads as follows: TGTGCCAGCAGCAAAGTCAGGGGGCTGGACTTC. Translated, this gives CASSKVRGLDF.